The clone carrying this T cell receptor beta chain has just a few counts. V lost 5 bases and J 1 base, leaving 8 bases between the germline ends. This CDR3 spans 14 amino acids. Germline CDR1 SGHTA, CDR2 FQGNSA. TCRdb reprocessed the 5' RACE reads with MiXCR, giving one entry per CDR3 protein. The data show roughly 690,000 distinct CDR3 sequences, around 6.1% seen once. The record originates from a study of identical twins. This clonotype was sampled from a man aged 18 to 30 in good health. The sequencing input was naive T cells sorted from blood. The V and J genes are TRBV7-2 and TRBJ2-2; no reliable D call. The CDR3 nucleotides read TGTGCCAGCAGCCCCGCGCTGAACACCGGGGAGCTGTTTTTT. Protein sequence: CASSPALNTGELFF.